This T cell receptor (beta chain) emerged from a study of molecular identifiers for immune sequencing clone quantification. This clonotype was recorded at least ten times. CDR1 and CDR2 from the germline V gene are GTSNPN and SVGIG (reference sequence). This CDR3 has 15 residues. Trimming removed 5 bases from V and 2 bases from J, with 18 bases in between. CD8+CD4-CCR7+CD45RA+ sorting gave the naive CD8 T cells. TCRdb recomputed calls from the PCR reads with MiXCR, one row per CDR3 protein. The sample has 60,000 to 70,000 distinct CDR3 sequences; over 15% are singletons. The sample consisted of naive CD8+ T cells from blood, with Jurkat cell RNA spiked in. As for subset: FACS-sorted CD8+CD4-CCR7+CD45RA+ naive T cells. The J gene is TRBJ2-5, the V gene TRBV30; perhaps TRBD2 as D (6 bases). The sequence was obtained from a human donor in good health. Some libraries in this study had Jurkat cell RNA spiked in. The CDR3 nucleotides read TGTGCCTGGGGCCACACCGGGGGTGGGCAAGAGACCCAGTACTTC. This codes for CAWGHTGGGQETQYF.